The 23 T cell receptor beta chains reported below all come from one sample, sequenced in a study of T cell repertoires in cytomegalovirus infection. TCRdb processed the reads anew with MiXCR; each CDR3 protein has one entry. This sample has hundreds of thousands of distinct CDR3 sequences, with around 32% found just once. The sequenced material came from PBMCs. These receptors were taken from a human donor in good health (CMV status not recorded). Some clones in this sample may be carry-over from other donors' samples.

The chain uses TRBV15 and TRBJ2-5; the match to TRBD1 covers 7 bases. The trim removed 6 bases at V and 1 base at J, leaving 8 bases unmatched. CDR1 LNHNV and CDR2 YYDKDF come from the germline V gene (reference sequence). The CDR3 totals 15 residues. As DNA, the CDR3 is TGTGCCACCAGTCACGACAGGGTACCCCAAGAGACCCAGTACTTC. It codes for CATSHDRVPQETQYF.

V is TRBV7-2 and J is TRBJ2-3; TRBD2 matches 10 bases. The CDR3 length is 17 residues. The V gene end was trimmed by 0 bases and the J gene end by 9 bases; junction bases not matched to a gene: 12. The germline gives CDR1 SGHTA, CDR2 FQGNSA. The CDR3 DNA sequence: TGTGCCAGCAGCTTAGCGGGGAGCGGGGGGGCTTTAGAGACGCAGTATTTT. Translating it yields CASSLAGSGGALETQYF.

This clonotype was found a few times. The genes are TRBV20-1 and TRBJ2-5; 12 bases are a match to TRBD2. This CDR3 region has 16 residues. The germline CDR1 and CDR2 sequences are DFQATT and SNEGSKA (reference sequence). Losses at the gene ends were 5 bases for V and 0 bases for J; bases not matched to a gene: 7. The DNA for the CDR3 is TGCAGTGCTGCCAGGACTAGCGGGGAGTACCAAGAGACCCAGTACTTC. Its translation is CSAARTSGEYQETQYF.

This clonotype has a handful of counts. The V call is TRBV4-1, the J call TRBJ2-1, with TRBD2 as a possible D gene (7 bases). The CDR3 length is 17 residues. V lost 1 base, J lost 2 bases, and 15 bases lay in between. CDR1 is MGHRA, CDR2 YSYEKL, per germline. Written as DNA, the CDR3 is TGCGCCAGCAGCCAAGGGCGGGGGCTTCTGACCTACAATGAGCAGTTCTTC. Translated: CASSQGRGLLTYNEQFF.

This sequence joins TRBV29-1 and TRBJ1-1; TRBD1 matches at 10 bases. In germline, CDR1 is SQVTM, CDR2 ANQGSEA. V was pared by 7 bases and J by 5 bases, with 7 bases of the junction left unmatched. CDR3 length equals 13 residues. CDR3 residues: CSAQDRGRTEAFF. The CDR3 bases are TGCAGCGCCCAAGACAGGGGGCGGACTGAAGCTTTCTTT.

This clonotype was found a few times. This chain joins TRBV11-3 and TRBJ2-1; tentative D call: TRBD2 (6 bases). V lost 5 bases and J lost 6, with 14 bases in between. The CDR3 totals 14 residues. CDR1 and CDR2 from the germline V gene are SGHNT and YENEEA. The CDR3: CASSPRGGVNEQFF. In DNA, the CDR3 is TGTGCCAGCAGCCCTAGAGGAGGGGTCAATGAGCAGTTCTTC.

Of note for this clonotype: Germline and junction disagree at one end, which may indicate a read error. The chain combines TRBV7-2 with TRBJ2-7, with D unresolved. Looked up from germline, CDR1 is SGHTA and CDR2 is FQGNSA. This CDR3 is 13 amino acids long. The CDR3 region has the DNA TGTGCCAGCAGCACGTGGAGCTCCTACGGGCAGTACTTC. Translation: CASSTWSSYGQYF.

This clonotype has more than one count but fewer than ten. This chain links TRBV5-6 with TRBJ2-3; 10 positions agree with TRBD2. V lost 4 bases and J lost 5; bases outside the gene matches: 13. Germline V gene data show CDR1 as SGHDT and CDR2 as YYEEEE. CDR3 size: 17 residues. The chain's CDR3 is CASSLEAQRGGRDTQYF. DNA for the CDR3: TGTGCCAGCAGCCTGGAAGCCCAGCGGGGGGGAAGAGATACGCAGTATTTT.

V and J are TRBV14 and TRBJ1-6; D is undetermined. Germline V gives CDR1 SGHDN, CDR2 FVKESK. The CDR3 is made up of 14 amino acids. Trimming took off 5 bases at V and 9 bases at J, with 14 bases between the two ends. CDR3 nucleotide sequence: TGTGCCAGCAGCTTCGACCGGGCAGGTTCACCCCTCCACTTT. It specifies CASSFDRAGSPLHF. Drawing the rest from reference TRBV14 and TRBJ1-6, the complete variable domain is EAGVTQFPSHSVIEKGQTVTLRCDPISGHDNLYWYRRVMGKEIKFLLHFVKESKQDESGMPNNRFLAERTGGTYSTLKVQPAELEDSGVYFCASSFDRAGSPLHFGNGTRLTVT.

CDR3 nucleotides: TGTGCCAGCAGCTTAGTGGTGGCGACGGCGACACTCCAAGAGACCCAGTACTTC. It encodes CASSLVVATATLQETQYF. The chain carries TRBV11-2 and TRBJ2-5; no reliable D call. Looked up from germline, CDR1 is SGHAT and CDR2 is FQNNGV. The V gene lost 1 base and the J gene lost 1 base, with 19 bases spanning the gap. The CDR3 is made up of 18 amino acids.

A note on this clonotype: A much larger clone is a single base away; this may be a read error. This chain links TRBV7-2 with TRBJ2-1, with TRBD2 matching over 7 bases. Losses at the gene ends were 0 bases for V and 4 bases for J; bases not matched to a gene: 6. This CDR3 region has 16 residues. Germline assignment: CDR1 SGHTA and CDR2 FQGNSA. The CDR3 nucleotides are TGTACCAGCAGCTTAGCGGAGGGAGGGTGGTACAATGAGCAGTTCTTC. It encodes CTSSLAEGGWYNEQFF. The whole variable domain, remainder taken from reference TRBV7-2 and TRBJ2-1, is GAGVSQSPSNKVTEKGKDVELRCDPISGHTALYWYRQSLGQGLEFLIYFQGNSAPDKSGLPSDRFSAERTGGSVSTLTIQRTQQEDSAVYLCTSSLAEGGWYNEQFFGPGTRLTVL.

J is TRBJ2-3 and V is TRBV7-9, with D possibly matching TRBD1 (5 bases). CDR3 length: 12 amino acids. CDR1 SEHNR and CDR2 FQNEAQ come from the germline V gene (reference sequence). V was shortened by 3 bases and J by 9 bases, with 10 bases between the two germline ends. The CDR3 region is CASSFDRSTQYF. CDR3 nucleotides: TGTGCCAGCAGCTTCGACAGATCAACGCAGTATTTT.

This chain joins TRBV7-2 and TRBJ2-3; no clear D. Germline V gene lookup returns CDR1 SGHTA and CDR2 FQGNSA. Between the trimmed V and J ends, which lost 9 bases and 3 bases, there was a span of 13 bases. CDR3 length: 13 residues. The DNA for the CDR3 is TGTGCCAGAAGAATTAGTAGTACAGATACGCAGTATTTT. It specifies CARRISSTDTQYF.

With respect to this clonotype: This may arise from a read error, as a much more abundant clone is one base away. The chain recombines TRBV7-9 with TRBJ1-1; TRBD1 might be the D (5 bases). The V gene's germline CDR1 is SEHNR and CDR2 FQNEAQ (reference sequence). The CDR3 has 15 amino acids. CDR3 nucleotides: TGTGCCAGCACCCGAGAGGGGCAGGGTGACACTGAAGCTTTATTT. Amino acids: CASTREGQGDTEALF.

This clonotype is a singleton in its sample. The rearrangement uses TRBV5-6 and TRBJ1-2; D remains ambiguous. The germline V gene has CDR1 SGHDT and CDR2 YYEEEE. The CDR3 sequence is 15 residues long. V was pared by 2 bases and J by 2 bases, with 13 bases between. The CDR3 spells CASSFVAAHNYGYTF. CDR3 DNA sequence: TGTGCCAGCAGCTTTGTCGCGGCGCACAACTATGGCTACACCTTC.

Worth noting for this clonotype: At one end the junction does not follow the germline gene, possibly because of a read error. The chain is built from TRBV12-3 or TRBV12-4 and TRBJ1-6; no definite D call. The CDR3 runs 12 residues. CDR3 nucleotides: TGTGCCAGCAGGATATCTTATTCACCCCGCCACTTT. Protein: CASRISYSPRHF.

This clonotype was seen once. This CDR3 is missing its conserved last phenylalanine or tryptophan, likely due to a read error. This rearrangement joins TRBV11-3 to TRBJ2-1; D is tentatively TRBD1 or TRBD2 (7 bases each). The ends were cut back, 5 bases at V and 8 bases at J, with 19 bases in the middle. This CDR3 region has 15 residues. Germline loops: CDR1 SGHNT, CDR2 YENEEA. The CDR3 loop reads CASSPGGGGRYEQFL. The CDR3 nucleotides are TGTGCCAGCAGCCCAGGGGGGGGGGGGAGGTATGAGCAGTTCTTA.

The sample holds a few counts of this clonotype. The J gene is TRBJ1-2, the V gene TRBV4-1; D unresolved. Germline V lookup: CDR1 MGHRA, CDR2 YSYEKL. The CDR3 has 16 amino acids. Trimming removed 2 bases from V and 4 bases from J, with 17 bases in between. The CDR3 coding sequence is TGCGCCAGCAGCCAACCTCGCCGAGGGCCAGGCTATGGCTACACCTTC. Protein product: CASSQPRRGPGYGYTF.

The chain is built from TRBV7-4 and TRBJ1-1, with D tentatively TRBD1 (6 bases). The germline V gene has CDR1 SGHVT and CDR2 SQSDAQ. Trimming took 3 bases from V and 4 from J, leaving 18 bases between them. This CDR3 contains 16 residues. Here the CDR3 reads CASSFRDKGGSTEAFF. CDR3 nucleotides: TGTGCCAGCAGCTTCCGCGATAAAGGGGGGTCCACTGAAGCTTTCTTT.

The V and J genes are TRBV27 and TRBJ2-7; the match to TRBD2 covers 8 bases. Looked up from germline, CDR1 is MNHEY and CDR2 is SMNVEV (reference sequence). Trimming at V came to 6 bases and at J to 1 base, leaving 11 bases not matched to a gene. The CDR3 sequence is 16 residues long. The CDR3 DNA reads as TGTGCCAGCAGCACGGGGGGGGGCCGCTTATCCTACGAGCAGTACTTC. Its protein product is CASSTGGGRLSYEQYF.

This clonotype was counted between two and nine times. CDR3 sequence (DNA): TGTGCCAGCAGATTCGGACATGGTCCGCAAGAGACCCAGTACTTC. This codes for CASRFGHGPQETQYF. This chain connects TRBV5-6 to TRBJ2-5; possible D gene TRBD1, 5 bases. V was trimmed by 5 bases and J by 2 bases, leaving 16 bases between them. The CDR3 consists of 15 residues. Germline V gene lookup returns CDR1 SGHDT and CDR2 YYEEEE.

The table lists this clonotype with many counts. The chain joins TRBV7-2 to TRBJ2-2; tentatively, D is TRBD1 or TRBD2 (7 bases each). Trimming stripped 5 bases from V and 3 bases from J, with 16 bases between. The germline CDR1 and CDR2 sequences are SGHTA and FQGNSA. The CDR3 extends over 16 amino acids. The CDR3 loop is CASSGRQGGYTGELFF. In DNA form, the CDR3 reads TGTGCCAGCAGCGGTAGACAGGGAGGGTACACCGGGGAGCTGTTTTTT.

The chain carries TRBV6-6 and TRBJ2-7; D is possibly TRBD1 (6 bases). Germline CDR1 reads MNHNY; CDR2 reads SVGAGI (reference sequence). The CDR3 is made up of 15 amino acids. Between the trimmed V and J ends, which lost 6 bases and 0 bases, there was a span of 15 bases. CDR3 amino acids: CASRTLGTSSYEQYF. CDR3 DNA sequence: TGTGCCAGCAGGACCCTGGGGACATCCTCCTACGAGCAGTACTTC.